A single sample gave rise to the 20 T cell receptor beta chains below, sequenced in a study of shared clonotypes between healthy human individuals. CD8 cells classed as naive were CD45RO-negative and positively selected for CCR7, excluding terminally differentiated effector memory CD45RA+ cells. TCRdb keeps only in-frame clones here, not all; method: immunoSEQ multiplex PCR. This table has more than 600,000 clones, roughly 94% appearing once. Sequenced input: naive CD8+ T cells sorted from blood. Source of these receptors: a man aged 30 to 39 in good health.

Worth noting for this clone: Other DNA sequences in the sample encode the same CDR3. The chain joins TRBV4-1 to TRBJ2-3; no clear D gene. The CDR3 has 13 amino acids. The V and J ends lost 1 base and 1 base respectively, with 3 bases between them. Germline V gene data show CDR1 as MGHRA and CDR2 as YSYEKL. The CDR3 region is CASSQAGTDTQYF. CDR3 DNA: TGCGCCAGCAGCCAAGCAGGCACAGATACGCAGTATTTT.

The chain joins TRBV28 to TRBJ2-7; no clear D. The length of the CDR3 is 13 residues. With 6 bases removed from V and 2 bases from J, the gap between germline ends came to 11 bases. The V gene's germline CDR1 is MDHEN and CDR2 SYDVKM. CDR3 region: CASRPSRAYEQYF. The CDR3 region has the DNA TGTGCCAGCAGACCTTCACGGGCCTACGAGCAGTACTTC.

This clone is a singleton in its sample. The chain has TRBV21-1 and TRBJ2-4. TRBV21-1 is assigned pseudogene status. The CDR3 runs 14 residues. The DNA of the CDR3 is TGTGCCAGCACACTTCTGGCTTTGAAAAACATTCAGTACTTC. This translates into CASTLLALKNIQYF.

To note about this clone: Within the sample, other DNA sequences also encode this same CDR3. The chain has TRBV27 and TRBJ2-1; D might be TRBD2 (6 bases). The germline V and J ends were trimmed by 4 bases and 3 bases, with 10 bases remaining between them. The CDR3 consists of 14 residues. Germline CDR1 and CDR2: MNHEY and SMNVEV (reference sequence). Written as DNA, the CDR3 is TGTGCCAGCAGTTCCGGGGGAAACTACAATGAGCAGTTCTTC. It specifies CASSSGGNYNEQFF.

V gene TRBV5-4 combines with J gene TRBJ2-3, with a possible D match to TRBD2 (5 bases). Germline CDR1 and CDR2: SGHNT and YYREEE (reference sequence). V lost 3 bases and J 1 base, leaving 12 bases between the germline ends. This CDR3 is 15 amino acids long. Here the CDR3 reads CASSSVEGGTDTQYF. The CDR3 nucleotides are TGTGCCAGCAGCTCGGTCGAGGGCGGCACAGATACGCAGTATTTT.

J is TRBJ2-2 and V is TRBV27, with D possibly TRBD1 on 6 matching bases. Germline CDR1 and CDR2: MNHEY and SMNVEV (reference sequence). The V end was cut by 0 bases, the J end by 7 bases, with 15 bases between. CDR3 length: 16 amino acids. CDR3 sequence reads: CASSLSRGGRIGELFF. The CDR3 region has the DNA TGTGCCAGCAGTTTATCTAGAGGGGGTCGCATCGGGGAGCTGTTTTTT.

V gene TRBV13 combines with J gene TRBJ2-3; weak D call: TRBD1 (6 bases). V shed 5 bases and J shed 8 bases, with 11 bases lying between them. The CDR3 is 12 residues long. Looked up from germline, CDR1 is PRHDT and CDR2 is FYEKMQ (reference sequence). The CDR3 DNA reads as TGTGCCAGCAGCGCATCAGGGGCTACGCAGTATTTT. It encodes CASSASGATQYF.

This clone is a singleton in its sample. This rearrangement joins TRBV14 to TRBJ2-7; D unclear. The CDR3 has 13 amino acids. The germline gives CDR1 SGHDN, CDR2 FVKESK. V lost 5 bases and J 6 bases, leaving 14 bases between the germline ends. CDR3 protein: CASSYRPDGEQYF. As DNA, the CDR3 is TGTGCCAGCAGCTACCGACCGGACGGCGAGCAGTACTTC.

The genes are TRBV9 and TRBJ2-1; D tentatively fits TRBD1 or TRBD2 (7 bases each). From germline, CDR1 is SGDLS and CDR2 YYNGEE. The CDR3 runs 17 residues. Trimming cost V 6 bases and J 0 bases, with 19 bases left between them. The CDR3 DNA follows: TGTGCCAGCACCCAGGGGGGGGATGGTTACTCCTACAATGAGCAGTTCTTC. Encoded protein: CASTQGGDGYSYNEQFF.

V and J are TRBV6-4 and TRBJ1-1; D is undetermined. Germline loops: CDR1 MRHNA, CDR2 SNTAGT. Trimming removed 3 bases at V and 1 base at J, with 6 bases between. This CDR3 contains 13 residues. DNA of the CDR3: TGTGCCAGCAGTGAAACAGCGAACACTGAAGCTTTCTTT. Translation: CASSETANTEAFF.

V is TRBV9 and J is TRBJ1-1; D uncertain. Germline CDR1 SGDLS, CDR2 YYNGEE. The CDR3 has 14 residues. V was clipped by 2 bases and J by 7 bases, with 15 bases between them. The chain's CDR3 is CASSVITTDLEAFF. The CDR3 nucleotides are TGTGCCAGCAGCGTCATTACGACGGACCTTGAAGCTTTCTTT.

In this sample, this clone turned up once. The chain combines TRBV7-8 with TRBJ2-1; D gene uncertain. The CDR3 has 16 residues. The germline V gene encodes CDR1 SGHVS and CDR2 FQNEAQ. Trimming took 0 bases from V and 6 from J, leaving 15 bases between them. CDR3 coding DNA: TGTGCCAGCAGCTTAGCCTTCTTCGGTGCTGGCAATGAGCAGTTCTTC. It encodes CASSLAFFGAGNEQFF.

This chain links TRBV5-1 with TRBJ2-5; 7 bases line up with TRBD2. This CDR3 spans 15 amino acids. The ends lost 1 base at V and 1 base at J; junction bases unmatched: 4. CDR1 and CDR2 from the germline V gene are SGHRS and YFSETQ. Here the CDR3 DNA reads TGCGCCAGCAGCTTGTGGCGGGGGAGCCAAGAGACCCAGTACTTC. Protein sequence: CASSLWRGSQETQYF.

This chain uses TRBV9 with TRBJ2-7; D gene ambiguous. CDR1 SGDLS and CDR2 YYNGEE come from the germline V gene. Trimming shortened V by 3 bases and J by 3 bases, and 10 bases separated the two germline ends. The CDR3 spans 13 residues. In DNA, the CDR3 is TGTGCCAGCAGCGCCCCCCCTAGCTACGAGCAGTACTTC. As protein: CASSAPPSYEQYF.

The chain links TRBV19 to TRBJ1-2; no definite D call. Trimming cost V 2 bases and J 10 bases, with 20 bases left between them. Per the germline V gene, CDR1 is LNHDA and CDR2 is SQIVND (reference sequence). The CDR3 runs 15 residues. In DNA, the CDR3 is TGTGCCAGTAGTATACGCCGCCGCGACTGGACCTCCTACACCTTC. It is translated as CASSIRRRDWTSYTF.

The rearrangement uses TRBV28 and TRBJ2-2; 13 positions agree with TRBD2. Losses at the gene ends were 10 bases for V and 5 bases for J; bases not matched to a gene: 28. CDR1 is MDHEN, CDR2 SYDVKM, per germline. The CDR3 is made up of 22 amino acids. CDR3 amino acids: CAIKMERVWRTSGSLETGELFF. DNA for the CDR3: TGTGCCATCAAAATGGAGCGGGTTTGGAGGACTAGCGGGAGTCTAGAGACCGGGGAGCTGTTTTTT.

This clone showed up just once. The chain recombines TRBV6-1 with TRBJ2-5; tentative D call: TRBD1 (6 bases). The germline gives CDR1 MNHNS, CDR2 SASEGT. CDR3 size: 14 residues. Trimming left V 4 bases short and J 1 base short, with 10 bases between. CDR3 nucleotide sequence: TGTGCCAGCAGTGGCTCAGGGGTCCAAGAGACCCAGTACTTC. This sequence encodes CASSGSGVQETQYF.

This rearrangement joins TRBV28 to TRBJ2-7, with 7 positions matching TRBD2. There are 15 residues in the CDR3. The V and J ends lost 6 bases and 6 bases, in that order; junction bases with no gene match: 14. Germline V lookup: CDR1 MDHEN, CDR2 SYDVKM. In nucleotides, the CDR3 is TGTGCCAGCAGCACCCCCCGGACTAGGTTAATCGAGCAGTACTTC. Protein product: CASSTPRTRLIEQYF.

The chain has TRBV7-9 and TRBJ2-3, with 8 bases matching TRBD1. V shed 3 bases and J 1 base; nucleotides not matched to a gene: 6. The CDR3 is 16 amino acids. Germline values: CDR1 SEHNR, CDR2 FQNEAQ (reference sequence). As DNA, the CDR3 is TGTGCCAGCAGCTTTAGGGACAGGACCCGCACAGATACGCAGTATTTT. Translating it yields CASSFRDRTRTDTQYF.

The chain carries TRBV7-6 and TRBJ2-7; D ambiguous. The V and J ends lost 0 bases and 3 bases respectively, with 9 bases between them. Germline-derived CDR1 and CDR2 are SGHVS and FNYEAQ. This CDR3 region has 14 residues. The CDR3 is CASSLAGPIYEQYF. The CDR3 bases are TGTGCCAGCAGCTTAGCGGGCCCCATCTACGAGCAGTACTTC.